This TCR beta chain stems from a study of blood T cell repertoires in COVID-19. Across the whole study: Collection of acute and convalescent COVID-19 samples took place in the United States, Italy and Spain. The cDNA or gDNA used as material had been derived from T cells, B-cell-depleted T cells, or PBMCs.

The V and J ends lost 0 bases and 3 bases, in that order; junction bases with no gene match: 4. The CDR3 sequence is 15 residues long. Per germline, CDR1 MNHEY and CDR2 SVGAGI. Original handling: The assay estimated nucleated cells by amplifying reference gene primers. Only in-frame clones appear in the TCRdb table, and some are missing; sequencing was by immunoSEQ multiplex PCR. D and trimming were read from the DNA, whereas the V and J calls and clone size are those reported in that table. The table includes roughly 42,000 clones, around 87% detected once. The sequenced sample was peripheral blood. The chain combines TRBV6-5 with TRBJ1-1, with 7 bases that match TRBD1. This receptor was identified in a man aged 25 to 40 with active or convalescent COVID-19. Here the CDR3 DNA reads TGTGCCAGCAGTTACTCCAACAGGGGTTACACTGAAGCTTTCTTT. Translating gives CASSYSNRGYTEAFF.